The 32 T cell receptor beta chains below all came from one sample that was sequenced in a study of blood T cell repertoires in COVID-19. Clones were read by immunoSEQ multiplex PCR, and TCRdb kept only the in-frame ones, dropping some. Of more than 110,000 clones detected, about 80% appear once; the ten largest clones hold approximately 3.8%. Sequencing was done on a sample of peripheral blood. The receptors stem from a woman aged 60-75 years with acute or convalescent COVID-19.

This chain links TRBV18 with TRBJ1-5, with TRBD1 matching 8 bases. The J segment lost 1 base and the V segment lost 6 bases, leaving 5 bases of the junction unmatched. Germline CDR1 and CDR2: KGHSH and LQKENI. There are 15 residues in the CDR3. CDR3 DNA: TGTGCCAGCTCGGACCAGGGGGCGAGCAATCAGCCCCAGCATTTT. Translation gives CASSDQGASNQPQHF. Supplemented by reference TRBV18 and TRBJ1-5, the full variable domain reads NAGVMQNPRHLVRRRGQEARLRCSPMKGHSHVYWYRQLPEEGLKFMVYLQKENIIDESGMPKERFSAEFPKEGPSILRIQQVVRGDSAAYFCASSDQGASNQPQHFGDGTRLSIL.

The gene calls are TRBV5-8 and TRBJ2-3; 7 bases are shared with TRBD2. The CDR3 is 16 amino acids. Germline-derived CDR1 and CDR2 are SGHTS and YDEGEE. With 0 bases clipped from V and 2 bases from J, the junction kept 6 bases outside the gene matches. The CDR3 bases are TGTGCCAGCAGCTTGGGGGGACTAAGGGACACAGATACGCAGTATTTT. Residues: CASSLGGLRDTDTQYF.

J is TRBJ1-2 and V is TRBV30; TRBD1 matches at 8 bases. CDR1 and CDR2 from the germline V gene are GTSNPN and SVGIG (reference sequence). Unmatched junction bases numbered 17, after V lost 4 bases and J lost 7 bases. This CDR3 is built from 16 residues. The CDR3 spells CAWIGPGQGLLSGYTF. In DNA, the CDR3 is TGTGCCTGGATAGGACCCGGACAGGGCCTGTTATCTGGCTACACCTTC.

V usage is TRBV6-5 and J usage is TRBJ2-6; 7 bases match TRBD2. V dropped 8 bases and J dropped 2; count of bases not matched to a gene: 6. The CDR3 is made up of 15 amino acids. Germline CDR1 and CDR2: MNHEY and SVGAGI. DNA of the CDR3: TGTGCCAGCGGGGAGGGAAGACCTGGGGCCAACGTCCTGACTTTC. Residues: CASGEGRPGANVLTF.

On this clone itself: At one end the junction does not follow the germline gene, possibly because of a read error. This rearrangement joins TRBV7-8 to TRBJ2-5; 7 nucleotides agree with TRBD2. The CDR3 covers 14 residues. Germline CDR1 SGHVS, CDR2 FQNEAQ. Here the CDR3 reads CASSLLLRGEIQYF. The CDR3 bases are TGTGCCAGCAGCTTACTGCTACGGGGGGAGATCCAGTACTTC.

CDR3 amino acids: CASSLTSGGTDTQYF. The CDR3 coding sequence is TGTGCCAGCAGCTTAACTAGCGGGGGCACAGATACGCAGTATTTT. The chain carries TRBV7-3 and TRBJ2-3, with TRBD2 matching over 8 bases. V lost 0 bases to trimming and J lost 1 base; unmatched junction nucleotides: 0. This CDR3 region has 15 residues. In germline, CDR1 is SGHTA, CDR2 FQGTGA.

The CDR3 region is CASRGLSREQYF. CDR3 DNA sequence: TGTGCCAGCAGGGGACTTTCTAGGGAGCAGTACTTC. The chain carries TRBV12-3 or TRBV12-4 and TRBJ2-7, with a weak D call TRBD2 (6 bases). Trimming removed 6 bases from V and 7 bases from J, with 13 bases in between. The CDR3 length is 12 residues.

This clone was recorded a few times. The chain links TRBV11-2 to TRBJ1-1, with a possible D match to TRBD1 (6 bases). This CDR3 region has 12 residues. The V gene lost 0 bases and the J gene lost 9 bases, with 8 bases spanning the gap. Germline V gives CDR1 SGHAT, CDR2 FQNNGV. This CDR3 is CASSLDQGQAFF. CDR3 coding DNA: TGTGCCAGCAGCTTAGATCAGGGGCAAGCTTTCTTT.

The V and J genes are TRBV29-1 and TRBJ2-7, with D unclear. Trimming took off 1 base at V and 10 bases at J, with 11 bases between the two ends. The germline V gene encodes CDR1 SQVTM and CDR2 ANQGSEA. The CDR3 runs to 11 residues. The CDR3 loop is CSVEVGSSQYF. For the CDR3, the DNA is TGCAGCGTTGAAGTCGGGTCCTCCCAGTACTTC.

This chain uses TRBV2 with TRBJ1-2, with D uncertain. CDR3 length: 13 amino acids. The germline gives CDR1 SNHLY, CDR2 FYNNEI. V lost 3 bases and J 4 bases, leaving 9 bases between the germline ends. CDR3 sequence reads: CASSEGNSYGYTF. The CDR3 coding sequence is TGTGCCAGCAGTGAGGGCAACTCCTATGGCTACACCTTC. The full variable domain, rest sourced from reference TRBV2 and TRBJ1-2, is EPEVTQTPSHQVTQMGQEVILRCVPISNHLYFYWYRQILGQKVEFLVSFYNNEISEKSEIFDDQFSVERPDGSNFTLKIRSTKLEDSAMYFCASSEGNSYGYTFGSGTRLTVV.

The J gene is TRBJ2-7, the V gene TRBV7-2, with unresolved D. The CDR3 extends over 11 amino acids. V was trimmed by 3 bases and J by 7 bases, leaving 7 bases between them. Germline loops: CDR1 SGHTA, CDR2 FQGNSA. The CDR3 loop is CASSFSREQYF. The DNA for the CDR3 is TGTGCCAGCAGCTTCTCCCGGGAGCAGTACTTC.

This rearrangement joins TRBV6-2 or TRBV6-3 to TRBJ1-2, with D unresolved. Deletions cut 4 bases from V and 8 bases from J, with 17 bases between. This CDR3 has 14 residues. Germline CDR1 MNHEY, CDR2 SVGEGT. The CDR3 DNA follows: TGTGCCAGCAGTTCTCACTCAGGATTTGAAGGCTACACCTTC. It translates to CASSSHSGFEGYTF.

This sequence joins TRBV20-1 and TRBJ2-7; 8 nucleotides match TRBD2. Germline CDR1 and CDR2: DFQATT and SNEGSKA (reference sequence). This CDR3 has 11 amino acids. CDR3 sequence: CRLTSVYEQYF. The CDR3 DNA reads as TGCAGGTTGACTAGCGTCTACGAGCAGTACTTC.

The CDR3: CATSRSRPGQGSPAGWTQYF. In DNA form, the CDR3 reads TGTGCCACCAGCAGATCCCGACCGGGACAGGGGTCCCCTGCAGGTTGGACCCAGTACTTC. The chain couples TRBV15 to TRBJ2-5, with TRBD1 matching 10 bases. The CDR3 runs to 20 residues. The J segment lost 7 bases and the V segment lost 2 bases, leaving 22 bases of the junction unmatched. The V gene's germline CDR1 is LNHNV and CDR2 YYDKDF (reference sequence).

The chain has TRBV6-5 and TRBJ2-7; perhaps TRBD1 as D (7 bases). The CDR3 contains 13 residues. V lost 5 bases to trimming and J lost 13 bases, with 21 bases between them. The germline V gene encodes CDR1 MNHEY and CDR2 SVGAGI. CDR3 coding DNA: TGTGCCAGCAGTCCCAGGGAGGACAGGTCATTATACTTC. It codes for CASSPREDRSLYF.

The rearrangement uses TRBV3-1 (or the pseudogene TRBV3-2) and TRBJ2-5; 7 nucleotides align to TRBD1. Germline-derived CDR1 and CDR2 are LGHDT and YNNKEL (reference sequence). V lost 3 bases to trimming and J lost 2 bases; unmatched junction nucleotides: 15. This CDR3 has 18 residues. For the CDR3, the DNA is TGTGCCAGCAGCCAGGATCCAGACAGGGCACCTAGACAAGAGACCCAGTACTTC. It yields the protein CASSQDPDRAPRQETQYF.

This clone was seen just once. V usage is TRBV11-2 and J usage is TRBJ1-2; 7 nucleotides match TRBD1. Germline V CDR1 and CDR2: SGHAT, FQNNGV. This CDR3 contains 15 residues. Trimming cost V 2 bases and J 4 bases; bases outside gene matches: 7. CDR3 protein: CASSLTLGGLYGYTF. DNA of the CDR3: TGTGCCAGCAGCTTAACTCTAGGGGGCCTCTATGGCTACACCTTC.

This clone was seen only a few times. The chain links TRBV3-1 (or the pseudogene TRBV3-2) to TRBJ2-7, with D unresolved. This CDR3 is built from 12 residues. The V gene's germline CDR1 is LGHDT and CDR2 YNNKEL (reference sequence). Trimming took off 2 bases at V and 4 bases at J, with 6 bases between the two ends. The DNA for the CDR3 is TGTGCCAGCAGCCAATTATCTTACGAGCAGTACTTC. It specifies CASSQLSYEQYF.

The V and J genes are TRBV10-3 and TRBJ2-4; TRBD2 aligns across 8 bases. The J segment lost 6 bases and the V segment lost 1 base, leaving 5 bases of the junction unmatched. This CDR3 region has 15 residues. Germline assignment: CDR1 ENHRY and CDR2 SYGVKD. CDR3 sequence (DNA): TGTGCCATCAGTGAGTTAGCGGGATCAGGAAACATTCAGTACTTC. Protein product: CAISELAGSGNIQYF.

CDR3 protein: CASSQDQTTLVTQYF. As DNA, the CDR3 is TGCGCCAGCAGCCAAGATCAGACTACTCTCGTTACGCAGTATTTT. The chain employs TRBV4-1 and TRBJ2-3, with D possibly TRBD2 on 5 matching bases. The CDR3 is 15 residues long. Germline lookup yields CDR1 MGHRA and CDR2 YSYEKL. V dropped 0 bases and J dropped 8 bases, with 15 bases sitting between them.

This chain connects TRBV7-2 to TRBJ1-1; possibly TRBD1 for D (5 bases). CDR1 SGHTA and CDR2 FQGNSA come from the germline V gene. The ends were cut back, 4 bases at V and 10 bases at J, with 19 bases in the middle. There are 14 residues in the CDR3. The DNA of the CDR3 is TGTGCCAGCAGCTCATCGTTAAGGACACTCGCAGCTTTCTTT. It translates to CASSSSLRTLAAFF.

This clone has a single count. The chain uses TRBV20-1 and TRBJ1-5; D gene unclear. The CDR3 loop spans 16 amino acids. V was pared by 6 bases and J by 1 base, with 19 bases between. In germline, CDR1 is DFQATT, CDR2 SNEGSKA (reference sequence). As DNA, the CDR3 is TGCAGTGCAAGTGGAGGGTACGAAGGGAGCAATCAGCCCCAGCATTTT. It codes for CSASGGYEGSNQPQHF.

The rearrangement joins TRBV29-1 to TRBJ2-2; D is uncertain. CDR3 length equals 15 residues. Trimming removed 4 bases from V and 0 bases from J, with 12 bases in between. Germline V gene data show CDR1 as SQVTM and CDR2 as ANQGSEA. Here the CDR3 DNA reads TGCAGCGTTGTAATTGTGGGCGCGAACACCGGGGAGCTGTTTTTT. Its protein is CSVVIVGANTGELFF.

The rearrangement uses TRBV28 and TRBJ2-5; the D gene is possibly TRBD2 (5 bases). Germline lookup yields CDR1 MDHEN and CDR2 SYDVKM. Deletions cut 6 bases from V and 2 bases from J, with 13 bases between. This CDR3 is 14 amino acids long. Here the CDR3 DNA reads TGTGCCAGCAGAAAGCGGACCTATCAAGAGACCCAGTACTTC. Amino acid sequence: CASRKRTYQETQYF.

The chain combines TRBV6-5 with TRBJ1-2; 7 bases match TRBD1. The CDR3 is made up of 16 amino acids. Looked up from germline, CDR1 is MNHEY and CDR2 is SVGAGI. The V gene end was trimmed by 2 bases and the J gene end by 0 bases; junction bases not matched to a gene: 6. The CDR3 is CASSYRPTGANYGYTF. The CDR3 bases are TGTGCCAGCAGTTACCGCCCAACAGGGGCTAACTATGGCTACACCTTC.

This clone was observed a single time. This CDR3 reads CASNNFGGALEAFF. In nucleotides, the CDR3 is TGTGCCAGCAATAATTTTGGGGGGGCCCTTGAAGCTTTCTTT. V usage is TRBV28 and J usage is TRBJ1-1; D is possibly TRBD1 (6 bases). The germline V gene encodes CDR1 MDHEN and CDR2 SYDVKM. The CDR3 covers 14 residues. V was cut by 7 bases and J by 7 bases, with 19 bases left in between.

The chain recombines TRBV30 with TRBJ1-3, with D unresolved. The CDR3 runs to 12 residues. Trimming pared 3 bases from V and 3 bases from J, leaving 6 bases between. Per the germline V gene, CDR1 is GTSNPN and CDR2 is SVGIG (reference sequence). Here the CDR3 reads CAWRTDGNTIYF. In DNA, the CDR3 is TGTGCCTGGAGGACTGATGGAAACACCATATATTTT.

The chain carries TRBV28 and TRBJ2-1, with 10 nucleotides matching TRBD2. The CDR3 sequence is 13 residues long. Germline values: CDR1 MDHEN, CDR2 SYDVKM. Unmatched junction bases numbered 4, after V lost 7 bases and J lost 7 bases. The CDR3 nucleotides are TGTGCCAGCACTCTAGCGGGAGAGAATGAGCAGTTCTTC. The encoded protein is CASTLAGENEQFF.

This clone was observed a single time. The chain uses TRBV9 and TRBJ1-6; D not resolved. CDR3 size: 13 residues. Germline CDR1 and CDR2: SGDLS and YYNGEE. V was shortened by 7 bases and J by 9 bases, with 14 bases between the two germline ends. CDR3 coding DNA: TGTGCCAGCTCCCGAGCGAGTAGTTCACCCCTCCACTTT. Protein product: CASSRASSSPLHF.

The chain carries TRBV24-1 and TRBJ2-1, with 9 bases that match TRBD2. The germline V gene has CDR1 KGHDR and CDR2 SFDVKD. V was pared by 7 bases and J by 6 bases, with 12 bases of the junction left unmatched. The CDR3 is 16 amino acids. In nucleotides, the CDR3 is TGTGCCACCAGCGACACCGGCGGGAGGGCCCCCAATGAGCAGTTCTTC. It yields the protein CATSDTGGRAPNEQFF.

The chain couples TRBV6-6 to TRBJ2-1; 9 bases line up with TRBD2. Germline CDR1 is MNHNY and CDR2 is SVGAGI (reference sequence). This CDR3 is 14 amino acids long. With 4 bases clipped from V and 4 bases from J, the junction kept 2 bases outside the gene matches. The CDR3 DNA reads TGTGCCAGCAGTTGGACTAGCGAGTACAATGAGCAGTTCTTC. Translation gives CASSWTSEYNEQFF.

The chain carries TRBV28 and TRBJ2-5, with 7 bases matching TRBD2. The CDR3 runs 17 residues. V trimming: 6 bases; J trimming: 9 bases; junction bases outside the gene matches: 22. Germline V gene data show CDR1 as MDHEN and CDR2 as SYDVKM. The CDR3 coding sequence is TGTGCCAGCAGCCCACCGTCTGCGGGAGCTGCTCCCCCGGCCCAGTACTTC. This translates into CASSPPSAGAAPPAQYF.